This TCR beta chain is from a study of cytomegalovirus exposure and HLA in healthy donors. Sequencing was performed with immunoSEQ multiplex PCR; in TCRdb, only in-frame clones are kept and a portion is missing. The data contain approximately 180,000 clones, roughly 83% of them singletons. The V gene's germline CDR1 is MNHEY and CDR2 SVGAGI. Trimming stripped 5 bases from V and 5 bases from J, with 12 bases between. This CDR3 spans 13 amino acids. The specimen was PBMCs. This chain links TRBV6-5 with TRBJ1-1; TRBD1 is a possible D gene (6 bases). The TCR comes from a woman younger than 30 in good health and CMV-seronegative. The CDR3 DNA is TGTGCCAGCAGTACCGTCAGGGGAACTGAAGCTTTCTTT. It yields the protein CASSTVRGTEAFF.